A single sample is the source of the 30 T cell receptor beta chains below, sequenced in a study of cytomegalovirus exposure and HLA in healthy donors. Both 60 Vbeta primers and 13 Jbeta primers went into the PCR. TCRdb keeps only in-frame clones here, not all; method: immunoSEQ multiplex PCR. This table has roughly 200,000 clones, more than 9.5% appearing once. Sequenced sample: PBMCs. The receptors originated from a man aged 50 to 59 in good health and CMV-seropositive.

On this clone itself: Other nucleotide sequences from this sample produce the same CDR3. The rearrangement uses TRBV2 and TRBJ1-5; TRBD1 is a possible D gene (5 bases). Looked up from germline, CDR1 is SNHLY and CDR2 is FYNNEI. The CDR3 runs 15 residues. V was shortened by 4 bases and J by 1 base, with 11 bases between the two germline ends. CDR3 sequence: CASSARTLSNQPQHF. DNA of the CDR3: TGTGCCAGCAGTGCCCGGACACTCAGCAATCAGCCCCAGCATTTT.

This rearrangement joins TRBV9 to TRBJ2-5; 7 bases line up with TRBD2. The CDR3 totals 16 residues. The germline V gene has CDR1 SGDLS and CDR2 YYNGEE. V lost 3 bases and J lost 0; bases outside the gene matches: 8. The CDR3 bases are TGTGCCAGCAGCGCTCCGGTGGGGGGGTACCAAGAGACCCAGTACTTC. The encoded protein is CASSAPVGGYQETQYF.

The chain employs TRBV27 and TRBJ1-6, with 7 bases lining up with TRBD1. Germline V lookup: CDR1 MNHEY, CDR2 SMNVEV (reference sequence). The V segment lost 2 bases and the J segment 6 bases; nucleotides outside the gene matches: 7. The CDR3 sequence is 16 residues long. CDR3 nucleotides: TGTGCCAGCAGTTTAAGCCGGGGACAGCTTAATTCACCCCTCCACTTT. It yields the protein CASSLSRGQLNSPLHF.

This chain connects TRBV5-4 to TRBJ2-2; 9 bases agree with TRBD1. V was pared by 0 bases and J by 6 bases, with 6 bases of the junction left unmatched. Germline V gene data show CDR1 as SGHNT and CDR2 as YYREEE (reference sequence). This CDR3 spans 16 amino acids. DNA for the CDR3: TGTGCCAGCAGCTTGGAGAGGGACAGGGAGGCCGGGGAGCTGTTTTTT. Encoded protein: CASSLERDREAGELFF.

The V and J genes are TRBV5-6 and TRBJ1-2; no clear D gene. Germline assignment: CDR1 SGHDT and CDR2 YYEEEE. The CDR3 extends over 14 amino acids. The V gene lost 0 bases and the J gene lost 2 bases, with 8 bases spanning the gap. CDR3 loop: CASSLDSSNYGYTF. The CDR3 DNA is TGTGCCAGCAGCTTGGACAGTTCCAACTATGGCTACACCTTC. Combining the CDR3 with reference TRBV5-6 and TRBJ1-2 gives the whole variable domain DAGVTQSPTHLIKTRGQQVTLRCSPKSGHDTVSWYQQALGQGPQFIFQYYEEEERQRGNFPDRFSGHQFPNYSSELNVNALLLGDSALYLCASSLDSSNYGYTFGSGTRLTVV.

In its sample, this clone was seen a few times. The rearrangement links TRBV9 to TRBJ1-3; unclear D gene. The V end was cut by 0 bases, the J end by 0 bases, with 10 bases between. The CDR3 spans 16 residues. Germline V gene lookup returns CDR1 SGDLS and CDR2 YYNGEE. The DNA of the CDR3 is TGTGCCAGCAGCGTAGACCCCGCCGGCTCTGGAAACACCATATATTTT. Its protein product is CASSVDPAGSGNTIYF.

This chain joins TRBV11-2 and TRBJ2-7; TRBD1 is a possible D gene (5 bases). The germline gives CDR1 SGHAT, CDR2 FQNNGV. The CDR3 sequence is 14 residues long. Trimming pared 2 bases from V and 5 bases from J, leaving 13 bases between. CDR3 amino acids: CASSLMWGSDEQYV. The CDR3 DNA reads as TGTGCCAGCAGCTTAATGTGGGGCAGCGACGAGCAGTACGTC.

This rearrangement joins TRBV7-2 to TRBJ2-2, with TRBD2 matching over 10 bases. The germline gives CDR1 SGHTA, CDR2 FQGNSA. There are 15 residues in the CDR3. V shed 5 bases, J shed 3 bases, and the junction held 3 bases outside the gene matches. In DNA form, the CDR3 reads TGTGCCAGCAGCGTTAGCGGGGGGCACACCGGGGAGCTGTTTTTT. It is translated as CASSVSGGHTGELFF.

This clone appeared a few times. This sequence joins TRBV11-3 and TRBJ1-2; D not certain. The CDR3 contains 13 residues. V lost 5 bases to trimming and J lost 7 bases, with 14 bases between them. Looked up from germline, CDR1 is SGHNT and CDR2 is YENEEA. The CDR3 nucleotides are TGTGCCAGCAGCCCCGAGGACCGGGGTGGCTACACCTTC. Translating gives CASSPEDRGGYTF.

The CDR3, as DNA: TGTGCCATCAGTCGGACAGAGAACACCGGGGAGCTGTTTTTT. Translation: CAISRTENTGELFF. The chain joins TRBV10-3 to TRBJ2-2, with D maybe TRBD1 (6 bases). The germline gives CDR1 ENHRY, CDR2 SYGVKD. The CDR3 spans 14 residues. V shed 5 bases and J shed 1 base, with 8 bases lying between them.

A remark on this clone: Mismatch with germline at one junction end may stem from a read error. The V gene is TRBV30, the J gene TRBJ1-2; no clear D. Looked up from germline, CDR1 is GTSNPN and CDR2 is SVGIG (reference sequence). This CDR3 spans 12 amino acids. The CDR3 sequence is CVWMIPIYGYTF. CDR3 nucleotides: TGTGTCTGGATGATTCCTATCTATGGCTACACCTTC.

Here the CDR3 DNA reads TGTGCCAGCAGACGCCAAGGGGCAGGGGTATACCACCAGCATTTT. This sequence encodes CASRRQGAGVYHQHF. J is TRBJ1-5 and V is TRBV6-5; possible D gene TRBD1, 6 bases. With 6 bases removed from V and 12 bases from J, the gap between germline ends came to 24 bases. The CDR3 length is 15 residues. Germline loops: CDR1 MNHEY, CDR2 SVGAGI.

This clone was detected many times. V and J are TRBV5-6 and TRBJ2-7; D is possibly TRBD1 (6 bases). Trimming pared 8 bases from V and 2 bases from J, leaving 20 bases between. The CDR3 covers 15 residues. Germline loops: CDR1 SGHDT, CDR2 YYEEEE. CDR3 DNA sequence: TGTGCCAGTTCGCCCACGACAGGTTTCGCCTACGAGCAGTACGTC. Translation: CASSPTTGFAYEQYV.

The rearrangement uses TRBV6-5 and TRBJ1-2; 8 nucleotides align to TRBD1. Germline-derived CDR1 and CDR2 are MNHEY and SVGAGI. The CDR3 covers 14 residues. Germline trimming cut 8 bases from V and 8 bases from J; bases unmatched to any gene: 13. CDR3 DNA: TGTGCCAGCCTGAATCCGGGACAGGCAGGCGGCTACACCTTC. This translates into CASLNPGQAGGYTF.

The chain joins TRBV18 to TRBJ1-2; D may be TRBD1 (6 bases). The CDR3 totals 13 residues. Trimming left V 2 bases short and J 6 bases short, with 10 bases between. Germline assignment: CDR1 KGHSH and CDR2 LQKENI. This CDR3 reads CASSPGRGDGYTF. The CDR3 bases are TGTGCCAGCTCACCAGGCAGGGGCGATGGCTACACCTTC.

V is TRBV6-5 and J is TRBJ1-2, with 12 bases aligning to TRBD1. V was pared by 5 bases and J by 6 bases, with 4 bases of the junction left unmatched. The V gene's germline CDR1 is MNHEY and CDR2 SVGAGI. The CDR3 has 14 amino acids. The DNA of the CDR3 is TGTGCCAGCAGTCCGGGACAGGGGGCACATGGCTACACCTTC. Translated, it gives CASSPGQGAHGYTF.

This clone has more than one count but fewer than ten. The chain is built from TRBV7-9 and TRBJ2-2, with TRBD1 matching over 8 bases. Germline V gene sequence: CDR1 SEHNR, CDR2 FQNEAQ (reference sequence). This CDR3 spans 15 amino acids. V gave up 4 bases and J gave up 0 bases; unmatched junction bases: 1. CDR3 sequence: CASSWTGTNTGELFF. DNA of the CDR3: TGTGCCAGCAGCTGGACAGGGACGAACACCGGGGAGCTGTTTTTT.

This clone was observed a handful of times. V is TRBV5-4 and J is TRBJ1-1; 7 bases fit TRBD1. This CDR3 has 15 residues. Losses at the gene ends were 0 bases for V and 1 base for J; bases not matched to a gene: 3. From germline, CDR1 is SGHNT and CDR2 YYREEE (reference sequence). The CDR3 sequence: CASSLGPGGNTEAFF. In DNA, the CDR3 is TGTGCCAGCAGCTTGGGACCAGGGGGGAACACTGAAGCTTTCTTT.

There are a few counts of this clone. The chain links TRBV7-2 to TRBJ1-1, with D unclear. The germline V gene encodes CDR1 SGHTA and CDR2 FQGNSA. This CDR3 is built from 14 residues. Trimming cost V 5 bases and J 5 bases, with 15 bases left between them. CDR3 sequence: CASSTDRWRTEAFF. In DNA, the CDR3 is TGTGCCAGCAGCACTGACCGGTGGAGAACTGAAGCTTTCTTT.

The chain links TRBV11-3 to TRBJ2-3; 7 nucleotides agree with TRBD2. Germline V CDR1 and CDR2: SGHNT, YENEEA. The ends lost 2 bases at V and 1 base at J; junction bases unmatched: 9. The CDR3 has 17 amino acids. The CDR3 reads CASSLNPPSGGTDTQYF. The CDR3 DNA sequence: TGTGCCAGCAGCTTAAACCCTCCTAGCGGAGGCACAGATACGCAGTATTTT.

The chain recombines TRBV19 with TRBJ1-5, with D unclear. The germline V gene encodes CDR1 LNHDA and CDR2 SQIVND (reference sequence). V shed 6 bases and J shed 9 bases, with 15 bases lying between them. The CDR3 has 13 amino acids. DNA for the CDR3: TGTGCCAGTAGCCTGCGGTTCGTAGGGCCCCAGCATTTT. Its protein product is CASSLRFVGPQHF.

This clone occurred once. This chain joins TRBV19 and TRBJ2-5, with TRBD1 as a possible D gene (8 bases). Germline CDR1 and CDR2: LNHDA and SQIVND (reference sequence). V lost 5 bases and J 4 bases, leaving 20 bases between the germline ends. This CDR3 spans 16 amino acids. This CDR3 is CASSPRGTGGGETQYF. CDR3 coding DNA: TGTGCCAGTAGTCCAAGAGGGACAGGCGGGGGAGAGACCCAGTACTTC.

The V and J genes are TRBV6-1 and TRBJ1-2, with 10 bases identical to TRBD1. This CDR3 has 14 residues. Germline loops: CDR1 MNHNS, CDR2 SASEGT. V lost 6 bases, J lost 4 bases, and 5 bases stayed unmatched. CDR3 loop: CASRRQGATYGYTF. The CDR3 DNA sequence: TGTGCCAGCAGAAGACAGGGGGCTACCTATGGCTACACCTTC.

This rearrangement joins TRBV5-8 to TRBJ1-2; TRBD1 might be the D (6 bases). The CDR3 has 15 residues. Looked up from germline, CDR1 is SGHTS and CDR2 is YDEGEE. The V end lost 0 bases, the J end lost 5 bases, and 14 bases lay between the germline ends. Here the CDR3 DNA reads TGTGCCAGCAGCTTGGCGCGGGCAGGGGTATATGGCTACACCTTC. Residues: CASSLARAGVYGYTF. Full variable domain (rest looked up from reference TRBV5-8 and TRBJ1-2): EAGVTQSPTHLIKTRGQQATLRCSPISGHTSVYWYQQALGLGLQFLLWYDEGEERNRGNFPPRFSGRQFPNYSSELNVNALELEDSALYLCASSLARAGVYGYTFGSGTRLTVV.

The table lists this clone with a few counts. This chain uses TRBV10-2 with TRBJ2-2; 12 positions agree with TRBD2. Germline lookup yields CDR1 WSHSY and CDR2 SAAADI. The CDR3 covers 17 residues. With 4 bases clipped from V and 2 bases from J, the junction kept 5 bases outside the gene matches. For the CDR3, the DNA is TGCGCCAGCAGTGTTACTAGCGGGGGGCCTAACACCGGGGAGCTGTTTTTT. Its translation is CASSVTSGGPNTGELFF.

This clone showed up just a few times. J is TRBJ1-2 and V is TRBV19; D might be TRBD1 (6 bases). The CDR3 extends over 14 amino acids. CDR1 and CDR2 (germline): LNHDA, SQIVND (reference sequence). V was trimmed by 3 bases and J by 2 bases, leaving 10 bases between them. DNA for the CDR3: TGTGCCAGTAGTATGGGGGCCCTCAACTATGGCTACACCTTC. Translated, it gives CASSMGALNYGYTF.

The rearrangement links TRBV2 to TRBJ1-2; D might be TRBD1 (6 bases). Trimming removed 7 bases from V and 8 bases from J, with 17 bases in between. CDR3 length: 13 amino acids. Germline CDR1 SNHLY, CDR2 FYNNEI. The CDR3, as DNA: TGTGCCAGCACCCCCAAGGGGGTTTTAGGCTACACCTTC. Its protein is CASTPKGVLGYTF.

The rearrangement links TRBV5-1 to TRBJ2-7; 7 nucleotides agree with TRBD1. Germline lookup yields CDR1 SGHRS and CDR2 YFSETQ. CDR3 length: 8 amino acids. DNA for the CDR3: TGCGCCAGCAGCGGGACAGCGGTC. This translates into CASSGTAV.

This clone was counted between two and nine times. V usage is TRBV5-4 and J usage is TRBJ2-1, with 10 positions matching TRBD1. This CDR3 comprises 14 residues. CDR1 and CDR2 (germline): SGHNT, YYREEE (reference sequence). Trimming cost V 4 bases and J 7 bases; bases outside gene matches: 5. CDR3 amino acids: CASSRQGAWNEQFF. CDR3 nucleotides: TGTGCCAGCAGCCGACAGGGGGCCTGGAATGAGCAGTTCTTC.

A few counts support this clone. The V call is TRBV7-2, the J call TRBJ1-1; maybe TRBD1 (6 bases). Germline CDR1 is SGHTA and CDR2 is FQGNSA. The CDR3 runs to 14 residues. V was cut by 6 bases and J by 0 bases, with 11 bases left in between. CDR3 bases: TGTGCCAGCAGTCCACAGGGACTGAACACTGAAGCTTTCTTT. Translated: CASSPQGLNTEAFF.